This T cell receptor (beta chain) was found in a study of OX40 agonist ivuxolimab in advanced cancers. Trimming took off 0 bases at V and 3 bases at J, with 7 bases between the two ends. Germline values: CDR1 SGHKS, CDR2 YYEKEE (reference sequence). The CDR3 extends over 13 amino acids. Study-wide results and caveats: Partial responders at 0.1-3.0 mg/kg had among the lowest clonal expansion.

Using immunoSEQ multiplex PCR, the repertoire was profiled, and TCRdb retains in-frame clones only, with some absent. The sample records tens of thousands of clones, under 85% being singletons. This clone was detected only a few times. Its antigen is currently unknown. The material sequenced was CD4+ or CD8+ T cells sorted from blood, taken in a trial of the OX40 agonist ivuxolimab. This sequence joins TRBV5-5 and TRBJ2-7; D is unresolved. This TCR came from an adult with an advanced solid tumor such as melanoma, head and neck, liver or kidney cancer. This CDR3 reads CASSLAWDYEQYF. Here the CDR3 DNA reads TGTGCCAGCAGCTTGGCCTGGGACTACGAGCAGTACTTC.